Included here is one T cell receptor (beta chain) sequence, with context. This clonotype appeared a few times. Its specific antigen is unknown. No qualities accompany the bases; no much larger clone lies one base away. Every donor was a healthy Caucasian. Miltenyi CD45RO+ enrichment and human naive T-cell isolation kits were used to isolate memory (CD45RO+) and naive T cells from PBMC. The CDR3, from cysteine to phenylalanine, totals 13 residues. Just CDR3 DNA is preserved here, 39 bases in frame from base 1. The junction carries 13 bases between V and J, which are trimmed by 6 bases and 8 bases respectively. The data were obtained in a study of identical twins listed by TCRdb under 2016. For the wider study: To test whether fetal clonotypes persist, the study used deep sequencing on TCR alpha and beta repertoires from monozygotic twins, unrelated adults of various ages, and cord blood. To rule out contamination, replicate twin experiments were performed at different times with different library preparation protocols. General findings and caveats noted by the study authors: Invariant T cells such as MAIT and iNKT could partly confound zero-insertion analyses, though diverse VJ usage argued against this for most clonotypes. Out-of-frame TCR alpha sharing in monozygotic twins was systematically underestimated by recombination models, whereas sharing between unrelated individuals was in agreement with the recombination models. The excess sharing between twins in beta out-of-frame sequences was weaker because fewer shared sequences reduced the signal-to-noise ratio. Compared with coincidental sharing between unrelated individuals, out-of-frame TCR alpha sequences shared between twins had an excess of sequences with low generation probability. Abundant cord blood beta clonotypes had fewer insertions, young adult naive repertoires showed a similar but weaker trend, and memory repertoires showed no such trend. Because the same donors could not be followed over many years, the conclusions relied on cross-sectional statistical analysis.

Receptor amplification or capture employed 5' RACE. Sequencing relied on an Illumina HiSeq 2000. Template switching added a universal primer binding site, and the final cDNA carried a unique molecular identifier that allowed TCR cDNA molecules to be counted accurately. First-strand cDNA for TCR alpha and beta chains was synthesized from specific primers in the conserved constant-segment region. To control for contamination, every cDNA library carried two barcodes: a SMART-Mk sample barcode plus Illumina barcodes. TruSeq adapter sequences, together with Illumina sample barcodes, were added in two successive PCR steps. The Illumina HiSeq platform was used with custom primers to sequence TCR alpha and beta cDNA libraries. Per the authors' processing: Unique molecular identifiers were extracted from raw reads with MiGEC, and CDR3 positions were determined with MiXCR. Recombination models were inferred per individual with the repgenHMM and IGoR tools using an EM algorithm. Shared clonotypes were analyzed with the tcR package in R, and sharing was normalized by the product of cloneset sizes. To study raw recombination free of thymic and clonal selection effects, out-of-frame nonproductive sequences were analyzed. Clones were called with MiXCR by TCRdb after fastp trimmed the public reads at Q25, and only in-frame beta chains were retained. Rows with one shared CDR3 protein collapse into an entry with the most common genes and DNA. The V and J calls shown here were made by TCRdb, not taken from the authors' results. The sample data list hundreds of thousands of distinct CDR3 sequences, and around 10% of these were observed just once. The ten biggest clones cover 5% to 6% of the sample.

The sample taken for sequencing was memory (CD45RO+) T cells sorted from blood. The sample's cell subset or site label, decoded: CD45RO+ enriched T cells. The V and J segments used are TRBV12-3 or TRBV12-4 and TRBJ1-4; the D gene is perhaps TRBD1, on 5 matching bases. The clonotype originates from a woman aged 18-29 years in good health. The CDR3 protein is CASRAHRLEKLFF. The nucleotides are TGTGCCAGCAGGGCCCACAGGTTAGAAAAACTGTTTTTT.